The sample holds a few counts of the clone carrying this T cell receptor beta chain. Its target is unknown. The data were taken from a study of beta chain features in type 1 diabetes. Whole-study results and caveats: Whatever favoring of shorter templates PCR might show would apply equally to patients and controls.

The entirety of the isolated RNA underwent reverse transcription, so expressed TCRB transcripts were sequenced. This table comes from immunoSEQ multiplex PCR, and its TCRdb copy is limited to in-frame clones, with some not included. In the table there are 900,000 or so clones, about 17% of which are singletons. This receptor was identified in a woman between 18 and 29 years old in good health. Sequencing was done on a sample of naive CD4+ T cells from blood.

DNA of the CDR3: TGTGCCAGCGGGCCGGGACAGGGTGATACCCAGTACTTC. Its translation: CASGPGQGDTQYF. The rearrangement uses TRBV9 and TRBJ2-5; 9 bases align to TRBD1. CDR3 length: 13 amino acids. Germline V gives CDR1 SGDLS, CDR2 YYNGEE. The trim removed 7 bases at V and 8 bases at J, leaving 9 bases unmatched.